This is a list of T cell receptor beta chains from one sample in a study of blood T cell repertoires in COVID-19. Assay: immunoSEQ multiplex PCR; the TCRdb copy retains only in-frame clones and omits some. Of approximately 300,000 clones listed, 65% to 90% were seen once; the top ten hold less than 4.5%. The specimen was PBMCs or T cells enriched from blood (not recorded which). The receptors come from a man aged 30 to 39 who had recovered from COVID-19. Each CDR3 is given with its conserved first and last residue. Fields, in order: J gene, D gene, clone size, V gene, CDR3 protein, CDR3 DNA. D genes are given only for firm matches. Where a row states a size, it is once, few, many or the class of an expanded clone; other rows omit it.

TRBJ2-7 TRBD2 few TRBV4-2 CASSQGYGGGEQYF TGTGCCAGCAGCCAAGGGTACGGGGGGGGCGAGCAGTACTTC
TRBJ2-7 TRBD1 - TRBV30 CAWNSGTGPPYEQYF TGTGCCTGGAATTCCGGGACAGGGCCCCCCTACGAGCAGTACTTC
TRBJ2-7 - once TRBV28 CASSRGSYEQYF TGTGCCAGCAGCCGGGGGTCCTACGAGCAGTACTTC
TRBJ2-1 - - TRBV5-1 CASSASGEQFF TGCGCCAGCAGCGCCTCAGGTGAGCAGTTCTTC
TRBJ1-1 - - TRBV5-5 CASSFRFGQNTEAFF TGTGCCAGCAGCTTCCGGTTTGGGCAGAACACTGAAGCTTTCTTT
TRBJ2-5 - - TRBV7-6 CASSGGEGAQYF TGTGCCAGCAGCGGAGGGGAGGGGGCCCAGTACTTC
TRBJ1-1 - - TRBV11-2 CASSFRLLTEAFF TGTGCCAGCAGCTTCCGCCTACTCACTGAAGCTTTCTTT
TRBJ2-7 - - TRBV24-1 CATSDSDWYEQYF TGTGCCACCAGTGACTCAGACTGGTACGAGCAGTACTTC
TRBJ2-7 - once TRBV7-8 CASSFDEQYF TGTGCCAGCAGCTTCGACGAGCAGTACTTC
TRBJ1-1 - few TRBV19 CASRLGPGIGNTEAFF TGTGCCAGTAGACTGGGCCCGGGGATAGGTAACACTGAAGCTTTCTTT
TRBJ1-2 - - TRBV18 CASSDPMGDTNYGYTF TGTGCCAGCTCTGACCCCATGGGGGACACTAACTATGGCTACACCTTC
TRBJ1-1 - once TRBV5-1 CASSFTGNTEAFF TGCGCCAGCAGCTTCACAGGGAACACTGAAGCTTTCTTT
TRBJ1-2 TRBD1 - TRBV15 CATSRGTGSAGYTF TGTGCCACCAGCAGAGGGACAGGGTCCGCTGGCTACACCTTC
TRBJ2-7 - - TRBV4-1 CASSIQGEVYEQYF TGCGCCAGCAGCATACAGGGAGAGGTGTACGAGCAGTACTTC
TRBJ1-2 - - TRBV6-5 CARAGGEDSGYTF TGTGCCAGGGCTGGCGGGGAAGACTCTGGCTACACCTTC
TRBJ2-2 - - TRBV5-1 CASSLDTVGELFF TGCGCCAGCAGCTTGGATACGGTGGGGGAGCTGTTTTTT
TRBJ1-2 - once TRBV12-3/TRBV12-4 CASSSSGVSGYTF TGTGCCAGCAGTTCATCAGGGGTGAGCGGCTACACCTTC
TRBJ1-2 TRBD1 - TRBV5-1 CASSPEGTGYGYTF TGCGCCAGCAGCCCGGAGGGGACAGGGTATGGCTACACCTTC
TRBJ1-5 - - TRBV4-2 CASSQDIAGVGNQPQHF TGTGCCAGCAGCCAAGATATCGCGGGGGTCGGCAATCAGCCCCAGCATTTT
TRBJ2-2 - once TRBV14 CASQQGSNTGELFF TGTGCCAGCCAACAGGGTTCGAACACCGGGGAGCTGTTTTTT
TRBJ1-2 - few TRBV7-6 CASSLEQGWGYTF TGTGCCAGCAGCTTAGAACAGGGCTGGGGCTACACCTTC
TRBJ1-5 - - TRBV21-1 CASTEVGGQPQHF TGTGCCAGCACCGAGGTAGGAGGTCAGCCCCAGCATTTT
TRBJ1-5 - - TRBV12-5 CASGSGERPQHF TGTGCTAGTGGGTCGGGGGAAAGGCCCCAGCATTTT
TRBJ1-3 TRBD1 - TRBV3-1/TRBV3-2 CASSGRDRGNTIYF TGTGCCAGCAGCGGCCGGGACAGGGGAAACACCATATATTTT
TRBJ2-7 - - TRBV20-1 CSARDNYEQYF TGCAGTGCTAGAGACAACTACGAGCAGTACTTC
TRBJ1-5 - few TRBV29-1 CSVLLTGNQPQHF TGCAGCGTTCTCCTCACGGGCAATCAGCCCCAGCATTTT
TRBJ2-7 TRBD2 - TRBV7-2 CASSSRLAGSYEQYF TGTGCCAGCAGCTCCCGACTAGCGGGAAGCTACGAGCAGTACTTC
TRBJ2-3 TRBD2 - TRBV24-1 CATQGSWRGLAGTDTQYF TGTGCCACCCAGGGTTCATGGCGAGGACTAGCGGGCACAGATACGCAGTATTTT
TRBJ2-1 TRBD2 - TRBV5-5 CASSSGLAGVSDEQFF TGTGCCAGCAGCTCGGGACTAGCGGGAGTCAGCGATGAGCAGTTCTTC
TRBJ1-4 - once TRBV15 CATSREGTREKLFF TGTGCCACCAGCAGGGAAGGGACAAGAGAAAAACTGTTTTTT
TRBJ2-7 - - TRBV23-1 CASSPRSPPGFHGSGNGRNCEQYF TGCGCCAGCAGTCCACGAAGCCCGCCAGGGTTCCACGGGAGTGGAAACGGCCGGAATTGCGAGCAGTACTTC